One sample yielded the 10 T cell receptor beta chains listed below, sequenced in a study of shared clonotypes between healthy human individuals. TCRdb keeps only in-frame clones here, not all; method: immunoSEQ multiplex PCR. The sample comprises more than 600,000 clones, approximately 90% of which are singletons, and approximately 22% rests with the top ten. The naive CD8 fraction comprised CD45RO-negative cells positively selected for CCR7 and excluded terminally differentiated effector memory CD45RA+ cells. The source material was naive CD8+ T cells sorted from blood. These receptors all come from a young man in good health.

This rearrangement joins TRBV7-2 to TRBJ2-7; D is perhaps TRBD2 (5 bases). There are 16 residues in the CDR3. Germline loops: CDR1 SGHTA, CDR2 FQGNSA. Trimming pared 2 bases from V and 3 bases from J, leaving 17 bases between. The CDR3 reads CASSLLVSSKGYEQYF. Here the CDR3 DNA reads TGTGCCAGCAGCTTATTAGTGTCTAGCAAGGGCTACGAGCAGTACTTC.

About this clone: Other DNA variants within this sample encode the same CDR3. The chain is built from TRBV29-1 and TRBJ1-2, with TRBD1 as a possible D gene (5 bases). CDR1 is SQVTM and CDR2 is ANQGSEA in the germline V gene. The CDR3 has 11 residues. V dropped 3 bases and J dropped 7 bases, with 9 bases sitting between them. CDR3 region: CSVESGAGYTF. The CDR3 region has the DNA TGCAGCGTTGAGTCTGGGGCTGGCTACACCTTC.

The J gene is TRBJ2-3, the V gene TRBV29-1; 7 bases line up with TRBD2. With 4 bases clipped from V and 3 bases from J, the junction kept 7 bases outside the gene matches. CDR1 and CDR2 (germline): SQVTM, ANQGSEA. CDR3 size: 14 residues. CDR3 coding DNA: TGCAGCGTTGGTCCTAGCGGAAAAACAGATACGCAGTATTTT. It specifies CSVGPSGKTDTQYF.

This chain connects TRBV11-2 to TRBJ2-1; tentatively, D is TRBD2 (6 bases). Trimming pared 8 bases from V and 9 bases from J, leaving 8 bases between. The CDR3 totals 10 residues. Germline CDR1 reads SGHAT; CDR2 reads FQNNGV. The CDR3 nucleotides read TGTGCCAGCTTCGGGGGTGAGCAGTTCTTC. This encodes CASFGGEQFF.

This sequence joins TRBV5-1 and TRBJ2-7; D perhaps matches TRBD2 (6 bases). The CDR3 extends over 13 amino acids. Germline V gene data show CDR1 as SGHRS and CDR2 as YFSETQ. With 4 bases removed from V and 7 bases from J, the gap between germline ends came to 15 bases. The CDR3 region has the DNA TGCGCCAGCAGCCTGCGGGGACCCCTGGAGCAGTACTTC. As protein: CASSLRGPLEQYF.

CDR3 loop: CASSWRLATSYNEQFF. In DNA form, the CDR3 reads TGTGCCAGCAGCTGGCGGCTAGCGACATCCTACAATGAGCAGTTCTTC. The V call is TRBV11-2, the J call TRBJ2-1, with a weak D call TRBD2 (6 bases). The ends were cut back, 4 bases at V and 1 base at J, with 14 bases in the middle. This CDR3 region has 16 residues. Germline values: CDR1 SGHAT, CDR2 FQNNGV.

The chain carries TRBV7-9 and TRBJ2-7, with D perhaps matching TRBD1 or TRBD2 (5 bases each). CDR1 and CDR2 (germline): SEHNR, FQNEAQ (reference sequence). V shed 5 bases and J shed 3 bases, with 14 bases lying between them. This CDR3 is 14 amino acids long. This chain's CDR3 is CASSPQGRFYEQYF. The CDR3 DNA reads as TGTGCCAGCAGCCCCCAGGGACGCTTCTACGAGCAGTACTTC. Variable domain in full (rest from reference TRBV7-9 and TRBJ2-7): DTGVSQNPRHKITKRGQNVTFRCDPISEHNRLYWYRQTLGQGPEFLTYFQNEAQLEKSRLLSDRFSAERPKGSFSTLEIQRTEQGDSAMYLCASSPQGRFYEQYFGPGTRLTVT.

V gene TRBV7-9 combines with J gene TRBJ2-2; D may correspond to TRBD1 or TRBD2 (5 bases each). Germline CDR1 is SEHNR and CDR2 is FQNEAQ (reference sequence). The V and J ends lost 11 bases and 1 base respectively, with 14 bases between them. This CDR3 is built from 14 residues. The chain's CDR3 is CAFIGAENTGELFF. Here the CDR3 DNA reads TGTGCCTTCATCGGGGCAGAGAACACCGGGGAGCTGTTTTTT.

This rearrangement joins TRBV28 to TRBJ2-7, with unresolved D. The CDR3 runs to 14 residues. Germline loops: CDR1 MDHEN, CDR2 SYDVKM. V was pared by 5 bases and J by 4 bases, with 15 bases between. Here the CDR3 reads CASSMQGLQYEQYF. The DNA for the CDR3 is TGTGCCAGCAGTATGCAAGGATTACAGTACGAGCAGTACTTC.

The chain uses TRBV7-8 and TRBJ2-2; D gene uncertain. This CDR3 comprises 14 residues. Trimming removed 7 bases at V and 1 base at J, with 10 bases between. Germline CDR1 is SGHVS and CDR2 is FQNEAQ. CDR3 region: CASTSIGNTGELFF. For the CDR3, the DNA is TGTGCCAGCACCTCCATAGGGAACACCGGGGAGCTGTTTTTT.